This TCR beta chain was identified in a study of molecular identifiers for immune sequencing clone quantification. On this clonotype itself: The antigen remains undetermined. This sequence may be a read error, since a much larger clone differs from it by one base. The missing conserved phenylalanine or tryptophan at the end of this CDR3 makes a read error likely.

Germline V gene lookup returns CDR1 MNHNY and CDR2 SVGAGI (reference sequence). The CDR3 runs to 15 residues. J gave up 2 bases and V 5 bases, and 9 bases lay outside the gene matches. TCRdb reprocessed the PCR reads via MiXCR and lists one record per CDR3 protein. The sample carries over 600,000 distinct CDR3 sequences, 20% recorded once. Points from the study as a whole: Identical barcode-sharing TCR molecules could lead to underestimated sizes for highly expanded clones.

The receptor was isolated from a human donor in good health. Some libraries in this study had Jurkat cell RNA spiked in. The chain links TRBV6-6 to TRBJ2-7; 7 nucleotides line up with TRBD2. The sample taken for sequencing was naive CD8+ T cells from blood, with Jurkat cell RNA spiked in. Regarding subset: FACS-sorted CD8+CD4-CCR7+CD45RA+ naive T cells. The CDR3 DNA follows: TGTGCCAGCAGTGTATCTAGCGGATATCCCTACGAGCAGTACTCC. It is translated as CASSVSSGYPYEQYS.